Presented here are 22 T cell receptor beta chains from one specimen sequenced in a study of blood T cell repertoires in COVID-19. Measured with immunoSEQ multiplex PCR; TCRdb has only the in-frame clones, and not every one. The sample carries 30,000 to 40,000 clones, around 80% recorded once. The sample comprised peripheral blood. The receptors shown here come from a man aged 55 to 70 with COVID-19, enrolled during active disease.

The CDR3 bases are TGTGCCAGCGGGACAGGGGAGACGAACACCGGGGAGCTGTTTTTT. Translating it yields CASGTGETNTGELFF. V gene TRBV19 combines with J gene TRBJ2-2; TRBD1 agrees at 10 bases. The V gene end was trimmed by 9 bases and the J gene end by 0 bases; junction bases not matched to a gene: 4. The CDR3 loop spans 15 amino acids. Per germline, CDR1 LNHDA and CDR2 SQIVND (reference sequence).

The chain carries TRBV5-4 and TRBJ2-7; D is possibly TRBD1 (5 bases). The CDR3 is 14 residues long. CDR1 is SGHNT, CDR2 YYREEE, per germline (reference sequence). V was cut by 4 bases and J by 0 bases, with 11 bases left in between. The CDR3 DNA reads as TGTGCCAGCAGCGCCGGACATGGCTCCTACGAGCAGTACTTC. Its translation is CASSAGHGSYEQYF.

This chain uses TRBV7-8 with TRBJ1-1, with D hard to call. CDR1 is SGHVS and CDR2 is FQNEAQ in the germline V gene. This CDR3 comprises 18 residues. The V gene lost 5 bases and the J gene lost 4 bases, with 26 bases spanning the gap. CDR3 sequence reads: CASSPEWEGQAGATEAFF. CDR3 in DNA: TGTGCCAGCAGCCCCGAATGGGAGGGTCAGGCAGGTGCCACTGAAGCTTTCTTT.

Only one count was recorded for this clone. The chain has TRBV3-1 (or the pseudogene TRBV3-2) and TRBJ1-1; TRBD1 aligns across 9 bases. V gave up 3 bases and J gave up 0 bases; unmatched junction bases: 5. The CDR3 covers 16 residues. CDR1 is LGHDT and CDR2 is YNNKEL in the germline V gene (reference sequence). This CDR3 reads CASSHSDRGLNTEAFF. CDR3 nucleotide sequence: TGTGCCAGCAGCCATTCTGACAGGGGGTTGAACACTGAAGCTTTCTTT.

In this sample, this clone turned up once. The chain couples TRBV19 to TRBJ1-2; the match to TRBD1 covers 9 bases. This CDR3 comprises 15 residues. The germline V gene encodes CDR1 LNHDA and CDR2 SQIVND (reference sequence). After removal of 4 bases from V and 8 bases from J, the junction contained 11 bases not matched to a gene. This CDR3 is CASSTRTGASRGYTF. The CDR3 bases are TGTGCCAGTAGTACCCGGACAGGGGCGAGTCGAGGCTACACCTTC.

V usage is TRBV24-1 and J usage is TRBJ2-1, with 11 bases fitting TRBD2. The CDR3 has 16 residues. V shed 4 bases and J 5 bases; nucleotides not matched to a gene: 6. From germline, CDR1 is KGHDR and CDR2 SFDVKD. The CDR3 DNA reads as TGTGCCACCAGTGACTCTACTAGCGGGAGAGACAATGAGCAGTTCTTC. Translated: CATSDSTSGRDNEQFF.

The chain uses TRBV4-2 and TRBJ1-3; D possibly corresponds to TRBD1 (6 bases). This CDR3 comprises 16 residues. CDR1 and CDR2 (germline): LGHNA, YNFKEQ. V was trimmed by 4 bases and J by 4 bases, leaving 17 bases between them. CDR3 loop: CASSRTGLTAGNTIYF. DNA of the CDR3: TGTGCCAGCAGCCGAACAGGGTTGACGGCCGGAAACACCATATATTTT.

The chain combines TRBV5-1 with TRBJ1-1; TRBD1 agrees at 7 bases. V dropped 4 bases and J dropped 1; count of bases not matched to a gene: 7. Germline CDR1 reads SGHRS; CDR2 reads YFSETQ. The length of the CDR3 is 15 residues. CDR3 DNA sequence: TGCGCCAGCAGCCCGCAGGGACAGCCGAACACTGAAGCTTTCTTT. Translating gives CASSPQGQPNTEAFF.

This clone was detected a few times. The J gene is TRBJ1-2, the V gene TRBV19; TRBD1 matches 10 bases. The CDR3 sequence is 16 residues long. Losses at the gene ends were 4 bases for V and 3 bases for J; bases not matched to a gene: 8. CDR1 is LNHDA and CDR2 is SQIVND in the germline V gene (reference sequence). The DNA of the CDR3 is TGTGCCAGTAGTACTGAGAGACAGGGGGCCTACTATGGCTACACCTTC. Its protein product is CASSTERQGAYYGYTF.

The chain employs TRBV28 and TRBJ2-3; weak D call: TRBD1 (5 bases). The CDR3 has 15 residues. Trimming shortened V by 7 bases and J by 0 bases, and 14 bases separated the two germline ends. Germline lookup yields CDR1 MDHEN and CDR2 SYDVKM. This CDR3 is CASKGQQGSTDTQYF. CDR3 nucleotides: TGTGCCAGCAAAGGTCAGCAGGGAAGCACAGATACGCAGTATTTT.

The chain couples TRBV6-1 to TRBJ1-1; D might be TRBD1 (6 bases). This CDR3 contains 13 residues. Trimming removed 3 bases from V and 6 bases from J, with 11 bases in between. Looked up from germline, CDR1 is MNHNS and CDR2 is SASEGT. CDR3 DNA sequence: TGTGCCAGCAGTGAGAACAGGGTTGCTGAAGCTTTCTTT. Its protein product is CASSENRVAEAFF.

This chain connects TRBV12-3 or TRBV12-4 to TRBJ1-1; the D gene is possibly TRBD1 (5 bases). Trimming removed 3 bases at V and 5 bases at J, with 7 bases between. The CDR3 runs to 12 residues. In nucleotides, the CDR3 is TGTGCCAGCAGTTTGACAGTAACTGAAGCTTTCTTT. It encodes CASSLTVTEAFF.

The rearrangement uses TRBV3-1 (or the pseudogene TRBV3-2) and TRBJ2-7; possibly TRBD2 for D (5 bases). Trimming left V 1 base short and J 9 bases short, with 16 bases between. The germline CDR1 and CDR2 sequences are LGHDT and YNNKEL (reference sequence). The CDR3 spans 14 residues. The chain's CDR3 is CASSQGSGGLRQYF. CDR3 nucleotides: TGTGCCAGCAGCCAAGGAAGCGGAGGCCTTCGGCAGTACTTC.

The rearrangement joins TRBV18 to TRBJ1-5; 8 bases fit TRBD1. The CDR3 covers 14 residues. V was clipped by 3 bases and J by 3 bases; unmatched bases: 1. Germline V gene data show CDR1 as KGHSH and CDR2 as LQKENI. This CDR3 reads CASSPDRDNQPQHF. As DNA, the CDR3 is TGTGCCAGCTCACCGGACAGGGACAATCAGCCCCAGCATTTT.

V and J are TRBV7-8 and TRBJ2-7, with TRBD2 matching 8 bases. The J segment lost 6 bases and the V segment lost 3 bases, leaving 4 bases of the junction unmatched. The CDR3 is 13 amino acids. Germline V gives CDR1 SGHVS, CDR2 FQNEAQ. CDR3 sequence: CASSLERGLEQYF. In nucleotides, the CDR3 is TGTGCCAGCAGCTTGGAGCGGGGGCTCGAGCAGTACTTC. The whole variable domain, filled in from reference TRBV7-8 and TRBJ2-7, reads GAGVSQSPRYKVAKRGQDVALRCDPISGHVSLFWYQQALGQGPEFLTYFQNEAQLDKSGLPSDRFFAERPEGSVSTLKIQRTQQEDSAVYLCASSLERGLEQYFGPGTRLTVT.

The DNA for the CDR3 is TGTGCCAGCAGCGTTACAGGGGCTAACACCGGGGAGCTGTTTTTT. It yields the protein CASSVTGANTGELFF. The J gene is TRBJ2-2, the V gene TRBV7-3; 7 nucleotides match TRBD1. CDR1 is SGHTA and CDR2 is FQGTGA in the germline V gene. CDR3 length: 15 residues. J lost 2 bases, V lost 5 bases, and 5 bases had no gene match.

The chain carries TRBV9 and TRBJ1-1; 7 bases map to TRBD1. The CDR3 contains 14 residues. V trimming: 4 bases; J trimming: 9 bases; junction bases outside the gene matches: 12. Germline values: CDR1 SGDLS, CDR2 YYNGEE. In nucleotides, the CDR3 is TGTGCCAGCAGCCCCCAAGTCGAACAGGGGAAAGCTTTCTTT. It yields the protein CASSPQVEQGKAFF. Drawing the rest from reference TRBV9 and TRBJ1-1, the complete variable domain is DSGVTQTPKHLITATGQRVTLRCSPRSGDLSVYWYQQSLDQGLQFLIQYYNGEERAKGNILERFSAQQFPDLHSELNLSSLELGDSALYFCASSPQVEQGKAFFGQGTRLTVV.

The gene calls are TRBV7-9 and TRBJ1-1; D ambiguous. With 7 bases removed from V and 5 bases from J, the gap between germline ends came to 11 bases. CDR3 length: 12 amino acids. CDR1 is SEHNR, CDR2 FQNEAQ, per germline (reference sequence). CDR3 in DNA: TGTGCCAGCAAAGGCGGGCTAACTGAAGCTTTCTTT. Its translation is CASKGGLTEAFF.

The rearrangement links TRBV5-1 to TRBJ1-1, with D tentatively TRBD1 (6 bases). V lost 2 bases, J lost 0 bases, and 8 bases lay in between. The CDR3 is 14 residues long. Germline V lookup: CDR1 SGHRS, CDR2 YFSETQ. The CDR3 DNA sequence: TGCGCCAGCAGCTTACAGGGCATGAACACTGAAGCTTTCTTT. It yields the protein CASSLQGMNTEAFF.

This chain connects TRBV6-1 to TRBJ1-2; perhaps TRBD1 as D (5 bases). Between the trimmed V and J ends, which lost 0 bases and 8 bases, there was a span of 19 bases. This CDR3 has 16 amino acids. From germline, CDR1 is MNHNS and CDR2 SASEGT. This CDR3 is CASSEAEPAAGGGYTF. CDR3 coding DNA: TGTGCCAGCAGTGAAGCTGAGCCGGCGGCCGGGGGGGGCTACACCTTC.

V and J are TRBV12-3 or TRBV12-4 and TRBJ1-2; D remains ambiguous. Trimming cost V 5 bases and J 5 bases, with 9 bases left between them. The CDR3 covers 12 residues. The CDR3 nucleotides read TGTGCCAGCAGTAGCGGGCGTTATGGCTACACCTTC. Translated, it gives CASSSGRYGYTF.

DNA of the CDR3: TGTGCCAGCAGTGGACAGATCACTTCCTACGAGCAGTACTTC. It translates to CASSGQITSYEQYF. J is TRBJ2-7 and V is TRBV2; TRBD1 might be the D (5 bases). The ends were cut back, 4 bases at V and 1 base at J, with 11 bases in the middle. The germline V gene encodes CDR1 SNHLY and CDR2 FYNNEI. The CDR3 consists of 14 residues.